Listed below are T cell receptor beta chains from one sample, sequenced in a study of blood T cell repertoires in COVID-19. Profiling relied on immunoSEQ multiplex PCR, and the TCRdb table lists in-frame clones only, not all of them. The sample records about 320,000 clones, approximately 91% being singletons. Sequencing used PBMCs or T cells enriched from blood (not recorded which). These receptors were collected from a woman in her twenties or thirties who had been exposed to COVID-19. Both conserved end residues are part of each CDR3. D genes are given only for firm matches. For some rows the clone size is stated as once, few or many, or as a class when expanded; others skip it.

d_gene: NA; abundance: NA; len: 13; j_gene: TRBJ1-1; v_gene: TRBV7-9; CDR3aa: CASTINRDAEAFF; CDR3nt: TGTGCCAGCACAATAAACAGGGACGCTGAAGCTTTCTTT
d_gene: TRBD2; abundance: NA; len: 17; j_gene: TRBJ2-5; v_gene: TRBV7-7; CDR3aa: CASSVGTSGGVQETQYF; CDR3nt: TGTGCCAGCAGCGTCGGGACTAGCGGGGGGGTTCAAGAGACCCAGTACTTC
d_gene: TRBD1; abundance: NA; len: 17; j_gene: TRBJ2-2; v_gene: TRBV4-2; CDR3aa: CASSQDRTGYATGELFF; CDR3nt: TGTGCCAGCAGCCAAGACAGGACAGGGTACGCCACCGGGGAGCTGTTTTTT
d_gene: NA; abundance: NA; len: 14; j_gene: TRBJ1-1; v_gene: TRBV4-1; CDR3aa: CASRKQGPNTEAFF; CDR3nt: TGCGCCAGCAGGAAACAGGGACCGAACACTGAAGCTTTCTTT
d_gene: NA; abundance: NA; len: 13; j_gene: TRBJ2-2; v_gene: TRBV19; CDR3aa: CASPDRNTGELFF; CDR3nt: TGTGCCAGCCCCGACAGAAACACCGGGGAGCTGTTTTTT
d_gene: TRBD1; abundance: NA; len: 16; j_gene: TRBJ1-5; v_gene: TRBV7-8; CDR3aa: CASSSGTGAGNQPQHF; CDR3nt: TGTGCCAGCAGCTCTGGGACAGGCGCGGGCAATCAGCCCCAGCATTTT
d_gene: TRBD1; abundance: NA; len: 15; j_gene: TRBJ2-7; v_gene: TRBV14; CDR3aa: CASSQVGQGWFEQYF; CDR3nt: TGTGCCAGCAGCCAAGTCGGACAGGGATGGTTCGAGCAGTACTTC
d_gene: NA; abundance: NA; len: 16; j_gene: TRBJ1-6; v_gene: TRBV4-1; CDR3aa: CASSQVPHREDSPLHF; CDR3nt: TGCGCCAGCAGCCAAGTACCCCACAGGGAAGATTCACCCCTCCACTTT
d_gene: NA; abundance: few; len: 13; j_gene: TRBJ2-7; v_gene: TRBV4-2; CDR3aa: CASSRPGGDEQYF; CDR3nt: TGTGCCAGCAGCCGCCCCGGAGGGGACGAGCAGTACTTC
d_gene: TRBD2; abundance: NA; len: 15; j_gene: TRBJ2-1; v_gene: TRBV6-5; CDR3aa: CASSYSTSGYNEQFF; CDR3nt: TGTGCCAGCAGTTACTCGACTAGCGGGTACAATGAGCAGTTCTTC
d_gene: TRBD2; abundance: NA; len: 19; j_gene: TRBJ2-2; v_gene: TRBV15; CDR3aa: CATSGTPGTSGDHTGELFF; CDR3nt: TGTGCCACCAGCGGAACCCCCGGGACTAGCGGGGACCACACCGGGGAGCTGTTTTTT
d_gene: NA; abundance: NA; len: 14; j_gene: TRBJ2-7; v_gene: TRBV6-5; CDR3aa: CASSYSGRTYEQYF; CDR3nt: TGTGCCAGCAGTTACTCTGGCCGCACCTACGAGCAGTACTTC
d_gene: TRBD1; abundance: NA; len: 14; j_gene: TRBJ1-4; v_gene: TRBV9; CDR3aa: CASSQGATNEKLFF; CDR3nt: TGTGCCAGCAGCCAGGGGGCAACTAATGAAAAACTGTTTTTT
d_gene: TRBD2; abundance: NA; len: 15; j_gene: TRBJ2-7; v_gene: TRBV7-2; CDR3aa: CASSLGFASGVEQYF; CDR3nt: TGTGCCAGCAGCTTAGGATTTGCTAGCGGGGTTGAGCAGTACTTC
d_gene: NA; abundance: NA; len: 16; j_gene: TRBJ1-6; v_gene: TRBV10-3; CDR3aa: CAIKKTESSYNSPLHF; CDR3nt: TGTGCCATCAAGAAAACTGAGAGCTCCTATAATTCACCCCTCCACTTT
d_gene: TRBD1; abundance: NA; len: 14; j_gene: TRBJ2-1; v_gene: TRBV18; CDR3aa: CASSTGTGTNEQFF; CDR3nt: TGTGCCAGCTCTACCGGGACAGGGACAAATGAGCAGTTCTTC
d_gene: NA; abundance: once; len: 13; j_gene: TRBJ2-7; v_gene: TRBV12-5; CDR3aa: CASGDTSHYEQYF; CDR3nt: TGTGCTAGTGGGGACACCTCCCATTACGAGCAGTACTTC
d_gene: TRBD1; abundance: NA; len: 15; j_gene: TRBJ1-1; v_gene: TRBV6-5; CDR3aa: CASSSGTGGPAEAFF; CDR3nt: TGTGCCAGCAGTTCCGGGACAGGGGGCCCGGCTGAAGCTTTCTTT
d_gene: NA; abundance: NA; len: 15; j_gene: TRBJ1-3; v_gene: TRBV7-2; CDR3aa: CASSHTAGSGNTIYF; CDR3nt: TGTGCCAGCAGCCACACCGCGGGGTCTGGAAACACCATATATTTT
d_gene: NA; abundance: NA; len: 15; j_gene: TRBJ1-2; v_gene: TRBV29-1; CDR3aa: CSVEDRGGRDYGYTF; CDR3nt: TGCAGCGTTGAAGATCGTGGGGGCCGGGACTATGGCTACACCTTC
d_gene: TRBD2; abundance: NA; len: 15; j_gene: TRBJ2-1; v_gene: TRBV15; CDR3aa: CATSREGLGAGEQFF; CDR3nt: TGTGCCACCAGCAGGGAAGGACTAGGAGCGGGAGAGCAGTTCTTC
d_gene: TRBD1; abundance: NA; len: 19; j_gene: TRBJ2-7; v_gene: TRBV4-3; CDR3aa: CASSQDIPARGLSPYEQYF; CDR3nt: TGCGCCAGCAGCCAAGATATCCCAGCGAGGGGGCTAAGTCCCTACGAGCAGTACTTC
d_gene: NA; abundance: NA; len: 12; j_gene: TRBJ1-1; v_gene: TRBV2; CDR3aa: CASSYLGVQAFF; CDR3nt: TGTGCCAGCAGTTATTTAGGGGTTCAGGCTTTCTTT
d_gene: NA; abundance: NA; len: 12; j_gene: TRBJ1-5; v_gene: TRBV28; CDR3aa: CASREHNQPQHF; CDR3nt: TGTGCCAGCCGAGAGCATAATCAGCCCCAGCATTTT
d_gene: NA; abundance: NA; len: 14; j_gene: TRBJ2-3; v_gene: TRBV20-1; CDR3aa: CSASPPRGTDTQYF; CDR3nt: TGCAGTGCTAGTCCCCCCAGGGGTACAGATACGCAGTATTTT
d_gene: TRBD1; abundance: NA; len: 15; j_gene: TRBJ1-5; v_gene: TRBV2; CDR3aa: CASGTGGGGNQPQHF; CDR3nt: TGTGCCAGCGGGACAGGGGGTGGTGGCAATCAGCCCCAGCATTTT
d_gene: NA; abundance: NA; len: 16; j_gene: TRBJ2-5; v_gene: TRBV24-1; CDR3aa: CATSDFGAGAGETQYF; CDR3nt: TGTGCCACCAGTGATTTTGGCGCGGGGGCGGGCGAGACCCAGTACTTC
d_gene: NA; abundance: NA; len: 16; j_gene: TRBJ2-3; v_gene: TRBV7-8; CDR3aa: CASSLPQRFKTDTQYF; CDR3nt: TGTGCCAGCAGCCTACCACAGAGATTTAAGACAGATACGCAGTATTTT
d_gene: NA; abundance: NA; len: 13; j_gene: TRBJ1-4; v_gene: TRBV2; CDR3aa: CASSGTPGGKLFF; CDR3nt: TGTGCCAGCAGTGGGACCCCGGGGGGGAAACTGTTTTTT
d_gene: NA; abundance: once; len: 15; j_gene: TRBJ1-6; v_gene: TRBV6-4; CDR3aa: CASSAENSYNSPLHF; CDR3nt: TGTGCCAGCAGTGCTGAGAACTCCTATAATTCACCCCTCCACTTT
d_gene: NA; abundance: NA; len: 15; j_gene: TRBJ1-3; v_gene: TRBV5-1; CDR3aa: CASSLAAVSGNTIYF; CDR3nt: TGCGCCAGCAGCTTGGCTGCGGTCTCTGGAAACACCATATATTTT
d_gene: TRBD1; abundance: once; len: 16; j_gene: TRBJ1-1; v_gene: TRBV19; CDR3aa: CASSPRTGIMNTEAFF; CDR3nt: TGTGCCAGTAGTCCGCGGACAGGGATTATGAACACTGAAGCTTTCTTT
d_gene: NA; abundance: NA; len: 14; j_gene: TRBJ1-3; v_gene: TRBV6-5; CDR3aa: CASSPTISGNTIYF; CDR3nt: TGTGCCAGCAGTCCGACAATCTCTGGAAACACCATATATTTT
d_gene: TRBD1; abundance: NA; len: 18; j_gene: TRBJ1-4; v_gene: TRBV5-1; CDR3aa: CASSLEGQGAPFNEKLFF; CDR3nt: TGCGCCAGCAGCTTGGAAGGGCAGGGGGCTCCCTTCAATGAAAAACTGTTTTTT
d_gene: NA; abundance: NA; len: 15; j_gene: TRBJ1-2; v_gene: TRBV19; CDR3aa: CASSIDHQGNYGYTF; CDR3nt: TGTGCCAGTAGTATAGATCACCAGGGAAACTATGGCTACACCTTC
d_gene: TRBD2; abundance: NA; len: 15; j_gene: TRBJ2-3; v_gene: TRBV12-5; CDR3aa: CARGGGGAGTDTQYF; CDR3nt: TGTGCTCGGGGGGGCGGGGGGGCAGGCACAGATACGCAGTATTTT
d_gene: NA; abundance: once; len: 13; j_gene: TRBJ2-3; v_gene: TRBV18; CDR3aa: CASSPGGEDTQYF; CDR3nt: TGTGCCAGCTCACCAGGAGGGGAAGATACGCAGTATTTT
d_gene: NA; abundance: NA; len: 15; j_gene: TRBJ1-5; v_gene: TRBV19; CDR3aa: CASSGWTVSNQPQHF; CDR3nt: TGTGCCAGTAGTGGGTGGACAGTGAGCAATCAGCCCCAGCATTTT
d_gene: NA; abundance: NA; len: 11; j_gene: TRBJ2-1; v_gene: TRBV9; CDR3aa: CANSPGYEQFF; CDR3nt: TGTGCCAACAGCCCAGGGTATGAGCAGTTCTTC
d_gene: NA; abundance: NA; len: 12; j_gene: TRBJ1-2; v_gene: TRBV27; CDR3aa: CASPTGCVGYTF; CDR3nt: TGTGCCAGCCCGACGGGGTGTGTCGGCTACACCTTC
d_gene: TRBD1; abundance: once; len: 16; j_gene: TRBJ1-2; v_gene: TRBV4-2; CDR3aa: CASSQDPGQGNYGYTF; CDR3nt: TGTGCCAGCAGCCAAGATCCCGGACAGGGCAACTATGGCTACACCTTC
d_gene: TRBD2; abundance: NA; len: 13; j_gene: TRBJ2-3; v_gene: TRBV29-1; CDR3aa: CSAQAGGTDTQYF; CDR3nt: TGCAGCGCCCAAGCGGGGGGCACAGATACGCAGTATTTT
d_gene: TRBD1; abundance: NA; len: 14; j_gene: TRBJ2-7; v_gene: TRBV13; CDR3aa: CASSLVGQGYEQYF; CDR3nt: TGTGCCAGCAGCTTAGTCGGACAGGGATACGAGCAGTACTTC
d_gene: NA; abundance: NA; len: 17; j_gene: TRBJ2-7; v_gene: TRBV7-2; CDR3aa: CASSLSGERASSYEQYF; CDR3nt: TGTGCCAGCAGCTTATCGGGAGAGCGGGCGAGCTCCTACGAGCAGTACTTC
d_gene: NA; abundance: NA; len: 12; j_gene: TRBJ1-2; v_gene: TRBV29-1; CDR3aa: CSVESRFWGYTF; CDR3nt: TGCAGCGTTGAATCGCGTTTCTGGGGCTACACCTTC